One and the same sample provided the 16 T cell receptor beta chains below, sequenced in a study of CD8 T cells in Susac syndrome. It was with random hexamers that about 0.45 to 1 ug RNA was reverse transcribed. TCRdb re-called the immunoSEQ multiplex PCR reads through MiXCR, storing one row per CDR3 protein. The table shows around 80,000 distinct CDR3 sequences, with approximately 93% occurring only once. What was sequenced was CD8+ T cells from PBMCs. These receptors all come from a human donor with Susac syndrome.

This clonotype showed up just once. The V gene is TRBV30, the J gene TRBJ2-7; possible D gene TRBD1, 6 bases. Per the germline V gene, CDR1 is GTSNPN and CDR2 is SVGIG (reference sequence). V was clipped by 8 bases and J by 0 bases, with 14 bases between them. The CDR3 runs to 13 residues. CDR3 DNA: TGTGCCGGCTCGCGGACAGACTCCTACGAGCAGTACTTC. Amino acids: CAGSRTDSYEQYF.

The chain uses TRBV14 and TRBJ2-5; perhaps TRBD1 as D (5 bases). The V gene's germline CDR1 is SGHDN and CDR2 FVKESK. This CDR3 contains 15 residues. The germline V and J ends were trimmed by 0 bases and 7 bases, with 15 bases remaining between them. The CDR3 protein is CASSQEYGAWATQYF. CDR3 nucleotides: TGTGCCAGCAGCCAAGAGTATGGGGCCTGGGCGACCCAGTACTTC.

This sequence joins TRBV30 and TRBJ1-1; TRBD1 matches at 10 bases. Germline V gives CDR1 GTSNPN, CDR2 SVGIG (reference sequence). V shed 5 bases and J 0 bases; nucleotides not matched to a gene: 0. The CDR3 covers 13 residues. The CDR3 region has the DNA TGTGCCTGGGACAGGGGGCTGAACACTGAAGCTTTCTTT. Protein sequence: CAWDRGLNTEAFF.

The chain joins TRBV7-2 to TRBJ2-7; TRBD2 matches at 9 bases. CDR1 and CDR2 from the germline V gene are SGHTA and FQGNSA. The CDR3 is 15 residues long. The ends lost 6 bases at V and 2 bases at J; junction bases unmatched: 8. The CDR3 loop is CASSISGGRTYEQYF. CDR3 bases: TGTGCCAGCAGTATAAGCGGGGGGCGAACCTACGAGCAGTACTTC. The variable domain in full, completed from reference TRBV7-2 and TRBJ2-7, reads GAGVSQSPSNKVTEKGKDVELRCDPISGHTALYWYRQSLGQGLEFLIYFQGNSAPDKSGLPSDRFSAERTGGSVSTLTIQRTQQEDSAVYLCASSISGGRTYEQYFGPGTRLTVT.

V usage is TRBV7-2 and J usage is TRBJ2-3; TRBD2 matches at 9 bases. Germline-derived CDR1 and CDR2 are SGHTA and FQGNSA. Trimming at V came to 4 bases and at J to 4 bases, leaving 9 bases not matched to a gene. This CDR3 has 16 residues. CDR3 coding DNA: TGTGCCAGCAGCTCCTTTAGCGGGAGTCTCGCAGATACGCAGTATTTT. Translated, it gives CASSSFSGSLADTQYF.

Notes on this clonotype: The junction does not match germline at one end; this may be a read error. The CDR3 DNA follows: TGCAGCGTGGAAGAAACAGGGCTGAACACCGGGGAGCTGTTTTTT. Translated: CSVEETGLNTGELFF. The chain combines TRBV29-1 with TRBJ2-2; perhaps TRBD1 as D (6 bases). This CDR3 has 15 residues. Looked up from germline, CDR1 is SQVTM and CDR2 is ANQGSEA.

The chain joins TRBV4-3 to TRBJ1-1, with a possible D match to TRBD1 (6 bases). Per germline, CDR1 LGHNA and CDR2 YSLEER. The CDR3 length is 16 residues. Between the trimmed V and J ends, which lost 0 bases and 5 bases, there was a span of 16 bases. The CDR3 here is CASSQDSGAWGTEAFF. CDR3 in DNA: TGCGCCAGCAGCCAAGATTCGGGGGCCTGGGGGACTGAAGCTTTCTTT.

The chain combines TRBV18 with TRBJ2-7; 8 positions agree with TRBD2. CDR3 size: 15 residues. The V segment lost 2 bases and the J segment 4 bases; nucleotides outside the gene matches: 7. CDR1 is KGHSH, CDR2 LQKENI, per germline. CDR3 sequence reads: CASSPATGGLYEQYF. The CDR3 DNA is TGTGCCAGCTCACCAGCAACGGGAGGGCTTTACGAGCAGTACTTC.

The chain uses TRBV6-4 and TRBJ2-1; perhaps D is TRBD1 or TRBD2 (5 bases each). The length of the CDR3 is 14 residues. The germline V gene has CDR1 MRHNA and CDR2 SNTAGT. With 2 bases removed from V and 9 bases from J, the gap between germline ends came to 14 bases. The DNA of the CDR3 is TGTGCCAGCAGTGACGGGGCGGGCGGGCGTGAGCAGTTCTTC. Translated: CASSDGAGGREQFF.

The CDR3 loop reads CASSLGRDAPLHF. The CDR3, as DNA: TGTGCCAGCAGCTTGGGCAGGGACGCACCCCTCCACTTT. The chain joins TRBV5-6 to TRBJ1-6; perhaps TRBD1 as D (5 bases). CDR3 size: 13 residues. Trimming removed 0 bases from V and 11 bases from J, with 9 bases in between. The V gene's germline CDR1 is SGHDT and CDR2 YYEEEE. Full variable domain (remainder filled in from reference TRBV5-6 and TRBJ1-6): DAGVTQSPTHLIKTRGQQVTLRCSPKSGHDTVSWYQQALGQGPQFIFQYYEEEERQRGNFPDRFSGHQFPNYSSELNVNALLLGDSALYLCASSLGRDAPLHFGNGTRLTVT.

V and J are TRBV4-1 and TRBJ2-3; D is unclear. Germline CDR1 MGHRA, CDR2 YSYEKL. The CDR3 is 17 residues long. V lost 1 base and J 2 bases, leaving 16 bases between the germline ends. The CDR3, as DNA: TGCGCCAGCAGCCAAGTTAAAGGGTTTCCCACCACAGATACGCAGTATTTT. Translating gives CASSQVKGFPTTDTQYF.

Details on this clonotype: The junction does not match germline at one end; this may be a read error. The chain employs TRBV19 and TRBJ2-5, with D possibly TRBD2 on 7 matching bases. CDR1 and CDR2 from the germline V gene are LNHDA and SQIVND (reference sequence). The CDR3 loop spans 11 amino acids. The CDR3, as DNA: TGTGCCAGGGACAGCCCCTGGGGGACTAACTTC. It translates to CARDSPWGTNF.

The V call is TRBV6-1, the J call TRBJ1-2; a weak D match, TRBD1 (5 bases). The CDR3 is 12 amino acids. Germline V gene sequence: CDR1 MNHNS, CDR2 SASEGT. Trimming left V 1 base short and J 8 bases short, with 8 bases between. Here the CDR3 reads CASSEVRDGYTF. The CDR3 region has the DNA TGTGCCAGCAGTGAAGTAAGGGACGGCTACACCTTC.

This chain uses TRBV28 with TRBJ2-3; 11 bases fit TRBD2. Germline V gene data show CDR1 as MDHEN and CDR2 as SYDVKM. The CDR3 sequence is 15 residues long. J was trimmed by 2 bases and V by 3 bases; bases with no gene match: 1. The CDR3 bases are TGTGCCAGCAGTTTGGGACTAGCGGACACAGATACGCAGTATTTT. Translating it yields CASSLGLADTDTQYF.

The rearrangement uses TRBV5-1 and TRBJ2-2, with 8 bases lining up with TRBD2. Trimming took 5 bases from V and 6 from J; bases not matched to a gene: 12. Germline loops: CDR1 SGHRS, CDR2 YFSETQ. This CDR3 comprises 16 residues. The CDR3 DNA is TGCGCCAGCAGACCCACGGGGGGGCCCATGGCCGGGGAGCTGTTTTTT. Translation gives CASRPTGGPMAGELFF.

J is TRBJ2-7 and V is TRBV9; D not resolved. The CDR3 runs to 14 residues. Trimming stripped 0 bases from V and 1 base from J, with 8 bases between. Germline V gives CDR1 SGDLS, CDR2 YYNGEE. In nucleotides, the CDR3 is TGTGCCAGCAGCGTAGAGTCCGAGTCCTACGAGCAGTACTTC. Amino acids: CASSVESESYEQYF.